Listed here is a single T cell receptor (beta chain). As yet, its antigen is unknown. These data belong to a study of PD-1 blockade in classical Hodgkin lymphoma. Study as a whole: Every 2 weeks, patients had 3 mg/kg nivolumab intravenously. Study conclusions and caveats: Compared with healthy donors, newly diagnosed patients reportedly showed lower baseline TCR diversity.

CDR1 SEHNR and CDR2 FQNEAQ come from the germline V gene (reference sequence). V lost 6 bases, J lost 5 bases, and 16 bases lay in between. This CDR3 comprises 14 residues. Time point described: cycle 4 day 1 (C4D1), after less than seven weeks of nivolumab. Brentuximab vedotin exposure varied among the patients, all of whom had relapsed after autologous stem cell transplantation. Profiled with immunoSEQ multiplex PCR; TCRdb holds only in-frame clones, not every one. This sample has about 93,000 clones, with around four fifths found just once. Sequencing used peripheral blood mononuclear cells (PBMCs), obtained before the fourth cycle of nivolumab. The chain recombines TRBV7-9 with TRBJ2-5, with D perhaps matching TRBD1 (6 bases). The clonotype originates from a human donor with classical Hodgkin lymphoma. CDR3 region: CASSFTQGWETQYF. The CDR3 DNA sequence: TGTGCCAGCAGTTTCACTCAGGGGTGGGAGACCCAGTACTTC.